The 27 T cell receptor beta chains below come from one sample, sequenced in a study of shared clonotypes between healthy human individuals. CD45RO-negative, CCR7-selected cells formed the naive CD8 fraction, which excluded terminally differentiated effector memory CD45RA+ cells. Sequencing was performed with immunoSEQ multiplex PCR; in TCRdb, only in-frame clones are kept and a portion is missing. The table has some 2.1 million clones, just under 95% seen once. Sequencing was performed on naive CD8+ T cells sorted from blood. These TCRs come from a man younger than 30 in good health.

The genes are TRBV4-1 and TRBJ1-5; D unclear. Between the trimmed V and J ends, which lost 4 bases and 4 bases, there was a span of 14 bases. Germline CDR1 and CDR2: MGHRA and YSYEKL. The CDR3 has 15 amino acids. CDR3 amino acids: CASSLREQPNQPQHF. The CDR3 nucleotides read TGCGCCAGCAGCCTCCGGGAACAGCCTAATCAGCCCCAGCATTTT.

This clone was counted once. The CDR3 DNA follows: TGTGCCAGCAGCTCCGGGACAGGGTCCGACGAGCAGTACTTC. It specifies CASSSGTGSDEQYF. V is TRBV11-2 and J is TRBJ2-7; 9 positions agree with TRBD1. CDR1 and CDR2 from the germline V gene are SGHAT and FQNNGV. Unmatched junction bases numbered 6, after V lost 4 bases and J lost 5 bases. CDR3 length: 14 amino acids.

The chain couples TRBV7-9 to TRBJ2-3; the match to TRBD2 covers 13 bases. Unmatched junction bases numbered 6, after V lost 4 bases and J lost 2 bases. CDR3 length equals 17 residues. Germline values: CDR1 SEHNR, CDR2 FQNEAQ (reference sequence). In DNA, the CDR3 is TGTGCCAGCAGCTCCGGACTAGCGGGAGAGAACACAGATACGCAGTATTTT. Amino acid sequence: CASSSGLAGENTDTQYF.

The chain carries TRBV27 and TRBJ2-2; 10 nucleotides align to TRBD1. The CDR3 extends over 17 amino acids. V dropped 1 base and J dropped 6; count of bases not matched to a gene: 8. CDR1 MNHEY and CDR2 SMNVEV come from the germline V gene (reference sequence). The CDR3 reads CASSLLYGQGVAGELFF. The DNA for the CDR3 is TGTGCCAGCAGTTTATTATACGGACAGGGGGTAGCCGGGGAGCTGTTTTTT.

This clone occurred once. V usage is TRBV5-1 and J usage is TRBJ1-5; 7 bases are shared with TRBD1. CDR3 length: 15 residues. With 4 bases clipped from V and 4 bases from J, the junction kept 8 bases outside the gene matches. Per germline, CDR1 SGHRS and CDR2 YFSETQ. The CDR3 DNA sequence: TGCGCCAGCAGCCCTACAGGGGCGCCAAATCAGCCCCAGCATTTT. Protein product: CASSPTGAPNQPQHF.

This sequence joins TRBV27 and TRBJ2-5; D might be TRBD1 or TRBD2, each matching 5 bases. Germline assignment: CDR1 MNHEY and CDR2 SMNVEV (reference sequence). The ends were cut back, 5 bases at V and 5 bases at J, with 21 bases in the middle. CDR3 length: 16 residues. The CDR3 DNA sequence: TGTGCCAGCAGTCCGGGACCCCTCTTTTCTCCGGAGACCCAGTACTTC. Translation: CASSPGPLFSPETQYF.

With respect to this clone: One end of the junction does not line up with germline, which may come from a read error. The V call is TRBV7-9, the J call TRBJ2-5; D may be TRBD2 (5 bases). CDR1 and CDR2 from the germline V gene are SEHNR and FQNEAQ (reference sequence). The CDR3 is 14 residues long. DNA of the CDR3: TGTGCCAGCAGATTAGAGGCTAGCAAAGAGACCCAGTACTTC. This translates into CASRLEASKETQYF.

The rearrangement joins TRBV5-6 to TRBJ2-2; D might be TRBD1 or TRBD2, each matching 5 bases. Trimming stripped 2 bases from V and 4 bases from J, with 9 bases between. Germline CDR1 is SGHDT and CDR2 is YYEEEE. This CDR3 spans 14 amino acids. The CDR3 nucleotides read TGTGCCAGCAGCTTAGGGACCTCCACCGGGGAGCTGTTTTTT. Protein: CASSLGTSTGELFF.

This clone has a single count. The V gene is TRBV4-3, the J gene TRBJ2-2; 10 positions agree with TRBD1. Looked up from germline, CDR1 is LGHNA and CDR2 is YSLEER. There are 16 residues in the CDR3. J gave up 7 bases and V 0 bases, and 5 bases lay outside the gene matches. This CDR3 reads CASSQEWTGGFGELFF. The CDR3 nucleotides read TGCGCCAGCAGCCAAGAATGGACAGGGGGGTTCGGGGAGCTGTTTTTT.

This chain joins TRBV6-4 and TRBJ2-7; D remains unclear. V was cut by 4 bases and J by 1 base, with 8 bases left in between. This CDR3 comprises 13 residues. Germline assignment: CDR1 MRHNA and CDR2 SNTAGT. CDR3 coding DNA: TGTGCCAGCAGTGGCAAATTATCCTACGAGCAGTACTTC. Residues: CASSGKLSYEQYF.

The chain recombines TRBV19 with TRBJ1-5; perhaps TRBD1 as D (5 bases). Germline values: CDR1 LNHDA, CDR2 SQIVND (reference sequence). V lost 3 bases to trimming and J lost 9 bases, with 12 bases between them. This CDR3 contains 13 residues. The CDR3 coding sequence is TGTGCCAGTAGTATTTTGGGGGATGGGCCCCAGCATTTT. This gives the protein CASSILGDGPQHF.

The CDR3 here is CASSLVLANTGELFF. CDR3 DNA sequence: TGTGCCAGCAGTTTGGTACTAGCGAACACCGGGGAGCTGTTTTTT. V gene TRBV27 combines with J gene TRBJ2-2; D is possibly TRBD2 (5 bases). V lost 3 bases and J 0 bases, leaving 8 bases between the germline ends. This CDR3 has 15 amino acids. The germline gives CDR1 MNHEY, CDR2 SMNVEV (reference sequence).

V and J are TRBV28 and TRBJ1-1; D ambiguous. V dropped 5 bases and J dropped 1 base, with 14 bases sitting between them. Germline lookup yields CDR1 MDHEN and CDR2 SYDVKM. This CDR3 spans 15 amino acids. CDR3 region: CASSGLDMPNTEAFF. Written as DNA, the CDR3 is TGTGCCAGCAGTGGATTAGACATGCCGAACACTGAAGCTTTCTTT.

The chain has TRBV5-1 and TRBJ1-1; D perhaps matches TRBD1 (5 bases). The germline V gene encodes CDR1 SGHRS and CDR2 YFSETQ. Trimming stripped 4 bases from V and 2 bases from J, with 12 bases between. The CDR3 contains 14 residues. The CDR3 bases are TGCGCCAGCAGCCCGAGGACACCCAACACTGAAGCTTTCTTT. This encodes CASSPRTPNTEAFF.

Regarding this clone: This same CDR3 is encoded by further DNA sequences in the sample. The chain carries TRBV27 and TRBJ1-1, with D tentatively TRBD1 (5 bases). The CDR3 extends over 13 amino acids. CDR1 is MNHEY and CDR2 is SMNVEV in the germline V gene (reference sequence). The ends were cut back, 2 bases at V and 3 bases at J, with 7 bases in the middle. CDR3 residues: CASSLRGHTEAFF. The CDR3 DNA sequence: TGTGCCAGCAGTTTAAGGGGCCACACTGAAGCTTTCTTT.

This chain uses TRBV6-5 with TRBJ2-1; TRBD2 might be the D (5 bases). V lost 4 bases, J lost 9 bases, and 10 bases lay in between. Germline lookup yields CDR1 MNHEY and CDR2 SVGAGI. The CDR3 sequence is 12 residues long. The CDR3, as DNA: TGTGCCAGCAGTTCCCACGGGGTTGAGCAGTTCTTC. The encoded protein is CASSSHGVEQFF.

The CDR3 bases are TGCGCCAGCAGCCGAGACTCCTATAATTCACCCCTCCACTTT. This gives the protein CASSRDSYNSPLHF. The chain combines TRBV4-1 with TRBJ1-6; D is unclear. Germline lookup yields CDR1 MGHRA and CDR2 YSYEKL. The CDR3 extends over 14 amino acids. Trimming shortened V by 4 bases and J by 0 bases, and 4 bases separated the two germline ends.

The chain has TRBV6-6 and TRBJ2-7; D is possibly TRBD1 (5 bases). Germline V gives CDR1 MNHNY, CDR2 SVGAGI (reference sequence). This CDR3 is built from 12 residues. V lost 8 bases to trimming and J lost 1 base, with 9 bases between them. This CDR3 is CASDAGSYEQYF. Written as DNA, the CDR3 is TGTGCCAGCGACGCAGGGTCCTACGAGCAGTACTTC.

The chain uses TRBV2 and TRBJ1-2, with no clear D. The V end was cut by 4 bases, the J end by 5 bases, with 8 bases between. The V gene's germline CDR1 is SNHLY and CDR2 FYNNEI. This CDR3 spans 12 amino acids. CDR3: CASSGVGYGYTF. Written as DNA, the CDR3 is TGTGCCAGCAGTGGCGTGGGGTATGGCTACACCTTC.

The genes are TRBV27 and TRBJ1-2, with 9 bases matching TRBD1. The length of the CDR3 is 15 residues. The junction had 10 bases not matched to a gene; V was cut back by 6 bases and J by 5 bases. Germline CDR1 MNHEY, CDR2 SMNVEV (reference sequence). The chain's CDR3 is CASSATAGTGYGYTF. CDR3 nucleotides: TGTGCCAGCAGCGCAACTGCCGGGACAGGGTATGGCTACACCTTC.

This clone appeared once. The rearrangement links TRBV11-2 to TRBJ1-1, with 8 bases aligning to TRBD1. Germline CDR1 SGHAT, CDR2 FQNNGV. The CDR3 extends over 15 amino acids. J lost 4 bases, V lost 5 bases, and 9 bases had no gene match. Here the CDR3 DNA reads TGTGCCAGCAGCCCACGCCAGGGGGCTAGCACTGAAGCTTTCTTT. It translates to CASSPRQGASTEAFF.

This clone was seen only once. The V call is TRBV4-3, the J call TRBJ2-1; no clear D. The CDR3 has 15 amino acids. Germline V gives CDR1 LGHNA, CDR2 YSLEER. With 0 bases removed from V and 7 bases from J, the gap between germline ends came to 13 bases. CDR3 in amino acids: CASSQDPLPTNEQFF. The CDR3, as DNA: TGCGCCAGCAGCCAAGATCCATTACCTACGAATGAGCAGTTCTTC.

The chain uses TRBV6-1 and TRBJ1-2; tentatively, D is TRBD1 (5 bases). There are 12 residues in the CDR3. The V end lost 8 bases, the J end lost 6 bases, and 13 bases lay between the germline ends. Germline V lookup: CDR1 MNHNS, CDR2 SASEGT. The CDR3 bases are TGTGCCAGCGGGATGCGGGGCCATGGCTACACCTTC. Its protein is CASGMRGHGYTF.

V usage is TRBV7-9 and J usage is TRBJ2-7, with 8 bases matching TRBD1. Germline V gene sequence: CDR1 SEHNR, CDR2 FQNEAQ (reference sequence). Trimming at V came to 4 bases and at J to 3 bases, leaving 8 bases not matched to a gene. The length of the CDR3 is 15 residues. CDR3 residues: CASSSGGQGFYEQYF. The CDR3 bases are TGTGCCAGCAGCTCAGGCGGACAGGGTTTCTACGAGCAGTACTTC. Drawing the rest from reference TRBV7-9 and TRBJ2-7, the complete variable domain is DTGVSQNPRHKITKRGQNVTFRCDPISEHNRLYWYRQTLGQGPEFLTYFQNEAQLEKSRLLSDRFSAERPKGSFSTLEIQRTEQGDSAMYLCASSSGGQGFYEQYFGPGTRLTVT.

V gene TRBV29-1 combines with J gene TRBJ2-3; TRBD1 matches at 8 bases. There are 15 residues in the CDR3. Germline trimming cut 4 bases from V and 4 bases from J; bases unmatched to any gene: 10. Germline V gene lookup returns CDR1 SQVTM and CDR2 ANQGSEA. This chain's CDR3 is CSVVGDRGGSDTQYF. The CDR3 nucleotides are TGCAGCGTTGTGGGAGACAGGGGTGGTTCAGATACGCAGTATTTT.

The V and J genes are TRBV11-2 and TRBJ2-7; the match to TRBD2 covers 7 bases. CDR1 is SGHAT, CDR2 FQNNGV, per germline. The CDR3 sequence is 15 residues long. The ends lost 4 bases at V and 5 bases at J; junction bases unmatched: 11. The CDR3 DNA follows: TGTGCCAGCAGCTCTTTGGAGCGGGATTGGGACGAGCAGTACTTC. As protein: CASSSLERDWDEQYF.

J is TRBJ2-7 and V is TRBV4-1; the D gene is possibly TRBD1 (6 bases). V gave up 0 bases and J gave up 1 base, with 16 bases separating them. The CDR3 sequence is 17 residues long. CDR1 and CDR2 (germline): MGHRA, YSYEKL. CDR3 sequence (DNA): TGCGCCAGCAGCCAAGATTTCCGGACAGAATCTTCCTACGAGCAGTACTTC. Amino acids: CASSQDFRTESSYEQYF.